The 11 T cell receptor beta chains below all came from one sample that was sequenced in a study of T cell repertoires in cytomegalovirus infection. TCRdb reprocessed the reads via MiXCR and lists one record per CDR3 protein. The sample gives around 300,000 distinct CDR3 sequences, 9.5% of which show up once; 3.5% to 4.5% is in the top ten. The sample taken for sequencing was PBMCs. These receptors were taken from a human donor in good health (CMV status not recorded). Some clones in this sample may be carry-over from other donors' samples.

In this sample, this clonotype turned up a few times. The CDR3 loop is CASSEEYTGELFF. For the CDR3, the DNA is TGCGCCAGCAGTGAAGAATACACCGGGGAGCTGTTTTTT. The chain joins TRBV10-1 to TRBJ2-2; no definite D call. The CDR3 spans 13 residues. CDR1 WNHNN and CDR2 SYGVQD come from the germline V gene (reference sequence). Trimming took 3 bases from V and 3 from J, leaving 5 bases between them.

The chain joins TRBV24-1 to TRBJ1-2; 8 nucleotides match TRBD1. The V gene's germline CDR1 is KGHDR and CDR2 SFDVKD. The CDR3 is 15 amino acids. J gave up 4 bases and V 7 bases, and 10 bases lay outside the gene matches. CDR3 coding DNA: TGTGCCACCAGCCTCGGACAGGGATCGGGCTATGGCTACACCTTC. Its translation: CATSLGQGSGYGYTF.

This clonotype was seen a few times. The V and J genes are TRBV5-4 and TRBJ1-6; D ambiguous. The CDR3 loop spans 13 amino acids. Germline-derived CDR1 and CDR2 are SGHNT and YYREEE (reference sequence). The ends were cut back, 0 bases at V and 8 bases at J, with 6 bases in the middle. This CDR3 reads CASSLAQDSPLHF. The CDR3 nucleotides read TGTGCCAGCAGCTTGGCCCAAGATTCACCCCTCCACTTT.

This clonotype was seen repeatedly, ten times or more. The chain couples TRBV7-3 to TRBJ2-7; 10 positions match TRBD1. The CDR3 covers 14 residues. Per germline, CDR1 SGHTA and CDR2 FQGTGA. The trim removed 5 bases at V and 6 bases at J, leaving 7 bases unmatched. The CDR3 DNA sequence: TGTGCCAGCAGCATCGACAGGGGGCCCAGCGAGCAGTACTTC. Translating it yields CASSIDRGPSEQYF.

This clonotype has at least ten counts. This rearrangement joins TRBV6-5 to TRBJ2-5, with 8 bases identical to TRBD1. V shed 5 bases, J shed 2 bases, and the junction held 4 bases outside the gene matches. The CDR3 is 14 residues long. Germline V CDR1 and CDR2: MNHEY, SVGAGI. The CDR3 nucleotides are TGTGCCAGCAGTCTACAGGGGGGACAAGAGACCCAGTACTTC. This translates into CASSLQGGQETQYF.

This clonotype was recorded at least ten times. The V gene is TRBV9, the J gene TRBJ1-2; D might be TRBD1 (6 bases). Germline V gene sequence: CDR1 SGDLS, CDR2 YYNGEE. This CDR3 spans 15 amino acids. V was clipped by 4 bases and J by 1 base, with 14 bases between them. The CDR3 loop reads CASSPRTAFNYGYTF. CDR3 DNA sequence: TGTGCCAGCAGCCCCAGGACAGCCTTTAACTATGGCTACACCTTC.

This clonotype was counted many times. The chain uses TRBV6-2 or TRBV6-3 and TRBJ2-7; 12 bases fit TRBD1. J gave up 3 bases and V 0 bases, and 9 bases lay outside the gene matches. Per germline, CDR1 MNHEY and CDR2 SVGEGT. CDR3 size: 18 residues. The CDR3 region is CASSYSVGQGAYDYEQYF. The CDR3 nucleotides are TGTGCCAGCAGTTACTCGGTGGGACAGGGGGCGTACGACTACGAGCAGTACTTC.

In its sample, this clonotype was seen many times. The V gene is TRBV7-9, the J gene TRBJ1-2, with TRBD1 matching over 7 bases. V shed 5 bases, J shed 5 bases, and the junction held 20 bases outside the gene matches. Germline V gene lookup returns CDR1 SEHNR and CDR2 FQNEAQ (reference sequence). The CDR3 runs to 18 residues. CDR3 loop: CASSGQKRDGDRSYGYTF. In nucleotides, the CDR3 is TGTGCCAGCAGCGGACAAAAGCGGGACGGGGACAGATCATATGGCTACACCTTC.

The chain links TRBV7-3 to TRBJ2-2; 8 nucleotides agree with TRBD2. This CDR3 spans 16 amino acids. J lost 4 bases, V lost 4 bases, and 8 bases had no gene match. The germline gives CDR1 SGHTA, CDR2 FQGTGA. CDR3 residues: CASSSPGGAFTGELFF. CDR3 in DNA: TGTGCCAGCAGCTCCCCCGGGGGGGCCTTCACCGGGGAGCTGTTTTTT.

V gene TRBV6-4 combines with J gene TRBJ2-3; D unresolved. Trimming pared 4 bases from V and 0 bases from J, leaving 8 bases between. The CDR3 has 14 amino acids. Looked up from germline, CDR1 is MRHNA and CDR2 is SNTAGT. CDR3 protein: CASSGTASTDTQYF. In DNA, the CDR3 is TGTGCCAGCAGTGGCACAGCGAGCACAGATACGCAGTATTTT.

CDR3 sequence reads: CASSQEGNGINEKLFF. The CDR3 DNA follows: TGTGCCAGCAGCCAAGAAGGGAACGGCATTAATGAAAAACTGTTTTTT. The chain has TRBV4-2 and TRBJ1-4; D not certain. Germline assignment: CDR1 LGHNA and CDR2 YNFKEQ. V lost 0 bases and J lost 4, with 12 bases in between. The CDR3 runs 16 residues.